This passage covers 12 T cell receptor beta chains from one sample sequenced in a study of cytomegalovirus exposure and HLA in healthy donors. PCR involved 60 Vbeta and 13 Jbeta primers. Assay: immunoSEQ multiplex PCR; the TCRdb copy retains only in-frame clones and omits some. The table lists about 40,000 clones, about 50% of them singletons. The sample comprised PBMCs. These receptor sequences come from a human donor in good health.

The chain combines TRBV7-2 with TRBJ1-5; 9 bases line up with TRBD1. With V trimmed by 5 bases and J by 5 bases, 10 bases remained unmatched. This CDR3 has 16 residues. Germline V gene lookup returns CDR1 SGHTA and CDR2 FQGNSA. The CDR3 region has the DNA TGTGCCAGCAGCGCCCGGACAGGGGCTGGTGATCAGCCCCAGCATTTT. Protein sequence: CASSARTGAGDQPQHF.

The chain links TRBV5-1 to TRBJ2-5; TRBD2 is a possible D gene (6 bases). Germline loops: CDR1 SGHRS, CDR2 YFSETQ. V was shortened by 0 bases and J by 2 bases, with 11 bases between the two germline ends. The CDR3 is 15 residues long. CDR3: CASSLVGGKQETQYF. CDR3 sequence (DNA): TGCGCCAGCAGCTTGGTTGGAGGGAAGCAAGAGACCCAGTACTTC.

The CDR3 coding sequence is TGTGCCAGCAGTCCTGGGGGCTTCATGCCCCAGCATTTT. Translating gives CASSPGGFMPQHF. The chain recombines TRBV27 with TRBJ1-5; perhaps TRBD1 as D (6 bases). The length of the CDR3 is 13 residues. Germline V gene sequence: CDR1 MNHEY, CDR2 SMNVEV (reference sequence). The V gene lost 5 bases and the J gene lost 9 bases, with 14 bases spanning the gap.

The chain couples TRBV6-5 to TRBJ1-2; D unclear. Trimming pared 4 bases from V and 0 bases from J, leaving 9 bases between. CDR3 length: 14 residues. Per the germline V gene, CDR1 is MNHEY and CDR2 is SVGAGI. The CDR3 loop reads CASSSYGSNYGYTF. The CDR3 DNA follows: TGTGCCAGCAGTTCATACGGTTCTAACTATGGCTACACCTTC.

This clone was recorded a few times. The V call is TRBV19, the J call TRBJ2-3; 10 nucleotides align to TRBD2. Unmatched junction bases numbered 6, after V lost 6 bases and J lost 0 bases. Germline CDR1 is LNHDA and CDR2 is SQIVND (reference sequence). The CDR3 covers 16 residues. The CDR3 bases are TGTGCCAGTAGCGATTTTAGCGGGGGGAGCACAGATACGCAGTATTTT. Translating gives CASSDFSGGSTDTQYF. Looking up the rest from reference TRBV19 and TRBJ2-3 gives the full variable domain: DGGITQSPKYLFRKEGQNVTLSCEQNLNHDAMYWYRQDPGQGLRLIYYSQIVNDFQKGDIAEGYSVSREKKESFPLTVTSAQKNPTAFYLCASSDFSGGSTDTQYFGPGTRLTVL.

The V gene is TRBV19, the J gene TRBJ1-5; 10 bases map to TRBD1. The germline V gene has CDR1 LNHDA and CDR2 SQIVND (reference sequence). The CDR3 runs 17 residues. V shed 6 bases and J 4 bases; nucleotides not matched to a gene: 12. CDR3 sequence reads: CASRTTGTGVGNQPQHF. The CDR3 coding sequence is TGTGCCAGTAGGACCACCGGGACAGGGGTCGGTAATCAGCCCCAGCATTTT.

The chain employs TRBV7-8 and TRBJ1-5; D not resolved. The germline V gene has CDR1 SGHVS and CDR2 FQNEAQ. The ends were cut back, 2 bases at V and 2 bases at J, with 7 bases in the middle. The CDR3 loop spans 14 amino acids. This CDR3 is CASSLNPGNQPQHF. The CDR3 bases are TGTGCCAGCAGCTTAAACCCAGGCAATCAGCCCCAGCATTTT.

The DNA of the CDR3 is TGCGCCAGCAGCCAAATGGCGGGAAATTCACCCCTCCACTTT. Protein: CASSQMAGNSPLHF. V and J are TRBV4-3 and TRBJ1-6; D is unresolved. The length of the CDR3 is 14 residues. The germline V gene encodes CDR1 LGHNA and CDR2 YSLEER. V dropped 2 bases and J dropped 7 bases, with 9 bases sitting between them.

This chain connects TRBV5-1 to TRBJ2-5; TRBD2 is a possible D gene (7 bases). The CDR3 has 17 residues. The V and J ends lost 4 bases and 1 base respectively, with 20 bases between them. CDR1 and CDR2 from the germline V gene are SGHRS and YFSETQ. CDR3 sequence: CASSPWGGQDRQETQYF. CDR3 sequence (DNA): TGCGCCAGCAGCCCCTGGGGGGGGCAGGACCGCCAAGAGACCCAGTACTTC.

This clone was picked up a small number of times. The J gene is TRBJ1-5, the V gene TRBV2, with D possibly being TRBD1 (6 bases). Germline V CDR1 and CDR2: SNHLY, FYNNEI. Trimming removed 7 bases from V and 5 bases from J, with 9 bases in between. The CDR3 totals 12 residues. In nucleotides, the CDR3 is TGTGCCAGCAAGGACAGTTATCAGCCCCAGCATTTT. Encoded protein: CASKDSYQPQHF. Drawing the rest from reference TRBV2 and TRBJ1-5, the complete variable domain is EPEVTQTPSHQVTQMGQEVILRCVPISNHLYFYWYRQILGQKVEFLVSFYNNEISEKSEIFDDQFSVERPDGSNFTLKIRSTKLEDSAMYFCASKDSYQPQHFGDGTRLSIL.

V usage is TRBV5-5 and J usage is TRBJ1-2; the match to TRBD1 covers 8 bases. V dropped 4 bases and J dropped 4; count of bases not matched to a gene: 9. The CDR3 spans 15 residues. The V gene's germline CDR1 is SGHKS and CDR2 YYEKEE (reference sequence). CDR3 sequence reads: CASSPGTGLGYGYTF. The CDR3 coding sequence is TGTGCCAGCAGCCCGGGGACAGGCCTCGGCTATGGCTACACCTTC.

The chain has TRBV7-8 and TRBJ1-5; 7 bases are a match to TRBD1. J gave up 2 bases and V 4 bases, and 17 bases lay outside the gene matches. Looked up from germline, CDR1 is SGHVS and CDR2 is FQNEAQ. The CDR3 is 19 amino acids. The CDR3 coding sequence is TGTGCCAGCAGCTCCCTTGTTTCCCGACAGGGCCGGGGCAATCAGCCCCAGCATTTT. This codes for CASSSLVSRQGRGNQPQHF. The whole variable domain, filled in from reference TRBV7-8 and TRBJ1-5, reads GAGVSQSPRYKVAKRGQDVALRCDPISGHVSLFWYQQALGQGPEFLTYFQNEAQLDKSGLPSDRFFAERPEGSVSTLKIQRTQQEDSAVYLCASSSLVSRQGRGNQPQHFGDGTRLSIL.